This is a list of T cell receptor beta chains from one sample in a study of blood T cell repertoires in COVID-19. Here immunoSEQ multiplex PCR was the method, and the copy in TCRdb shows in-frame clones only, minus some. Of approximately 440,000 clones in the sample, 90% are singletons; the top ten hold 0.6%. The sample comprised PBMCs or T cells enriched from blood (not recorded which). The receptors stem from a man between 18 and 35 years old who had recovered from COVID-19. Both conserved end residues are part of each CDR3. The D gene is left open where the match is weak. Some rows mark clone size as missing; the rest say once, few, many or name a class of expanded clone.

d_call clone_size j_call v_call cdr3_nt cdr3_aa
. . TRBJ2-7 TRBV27 TGTGCCAGCTCAAACAGGGACGCCTACGAGCAGTACTTC CASSNRDAYEQYF
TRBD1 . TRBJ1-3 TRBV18 TGTGCCAGCTCACCTCTAGGACAGGCAACAATCCGCTCTGGAAACACCATATATTTT CASSPLGQATIRSGNTIYF
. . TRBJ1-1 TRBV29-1 TGCAGCGTTGAAGATCGTAGAAACTTGAACACTGAAGCTTTCTTT CSVEDRRNLNTEAFF
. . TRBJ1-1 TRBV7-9 TGTGCCAGCAGCTCGACAGAGAACACTGAAGCTTTCTTT CASSSTENTEAFF
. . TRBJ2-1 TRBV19 TGTGCCAGTAGTATCCCAGGGGATTTGAATGAGCAGTTCTTC CASSIPGDLNEQFF
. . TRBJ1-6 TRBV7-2 TGTGCCAGCAGCTCCACTTCATATTCACCCCTCCACTTT CASSSTSYSPLHF
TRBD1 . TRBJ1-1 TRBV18 TGTGCCAGCTCACTGGACAGGGGGCTTACTGAAGCTTTCTTT CASSLDRGLTEAFF
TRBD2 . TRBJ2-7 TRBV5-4 TGTGCCAGCAGCCCCGACGGGGGGGCCCCCGAGCAGTACTTC CASSPDGGAPEQYF
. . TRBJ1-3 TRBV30 TGTGCCTGGAGTGTGGGGGGGTCCTACTCTGGAAACACCATATATTTT CAWSVGGSYSGNTIYF
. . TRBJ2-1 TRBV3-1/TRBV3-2 TGTGCCAGCAGCCAGGCGAGGCGGAGGACTAGGGGGATGGCGGAGCAGTTCTTC CASSQARRRTRGMAEQFF
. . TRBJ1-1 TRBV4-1 TGCGCCAGCAGCCAGACCTACACGGAGGCTGAAGCTTTCTTT CASSQTYTEAEAFF
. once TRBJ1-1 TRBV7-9 TGTGCCAGCACCCTAGGGTGGACAGTGAACACTGAAGCTTTCTTT CASTLGWTVNTEAFF
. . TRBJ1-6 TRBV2 TGTGCCAGCAGTGAAGACGGACAGAGACCTAATTCACCCCTCCACTTT CASSEDGQRPNSPLHF
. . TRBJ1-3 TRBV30 TGTGCCTGGAGTACTAGGAGGGGTTCTGGAAACACCATATATTTT CAWSTRRGSGNTIYF
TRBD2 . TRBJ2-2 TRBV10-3 TGTGCCATCAGCGGCGGACTAGCGGGCCCTCATGGGGCCGGGGAGCTGTTTTTT CAISGGLAGPHGAGELFF
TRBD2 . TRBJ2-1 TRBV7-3 TGTGCCAGCAGCCCCCAAGGTGGCGGGAGTGCCAATGAGCAGTTCTTC CASSPQGGGSANEQFF
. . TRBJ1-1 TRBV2 TGTGCCAGCAGTGAATCGCCTCAGGTGTCGTACACTGAAGCTTTCTTT CASSESPQVSYTEAFF
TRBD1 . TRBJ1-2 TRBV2 TGTGCCAGCATAGGGACAGGGAACTCTAACTATGGCTACACCTTC CASIGTGNSNYGYTF
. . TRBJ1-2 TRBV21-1 TGTGCCAGCAGCCACTCCATTAGACAGGGAGAAGGCTACACCTTC CASSHSIRQGEGYTF
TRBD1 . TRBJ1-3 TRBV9 TGTGCCAGGGGACAGGGTGGAAACACCATATATTTT CARGQGGNTIYF
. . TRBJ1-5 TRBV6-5 TGTGCCAGCGGTCACAGGAATCAGCCCCAGCATTTT CASGHRNQPQHF
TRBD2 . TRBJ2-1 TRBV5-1 TGCGCCAGCAGCGAACTAGCGGGAGCGGTCAATGAGCAGTTCTTC CASSELAGAVNEQFF
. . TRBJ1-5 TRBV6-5 TGTGCCTCCAGGGGTAGAATCGGTCAGCCCCAGCATTTT CASRGRIGQPQHF
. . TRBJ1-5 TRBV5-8 TGTGCCAGCAGCTTGTGGCAGGGCAATCAGCCCCAGCATTTT CASSLWQGNQPQHF
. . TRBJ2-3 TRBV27 TGTGCCAGCAGTTGGGTAAGCCAGCGAGCTGTTGATACGCAGTATTTT CASSWVSQRAVDTQYF
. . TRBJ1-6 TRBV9 TGTGCCAGCAGCTCAGGGAAGCCACCCCTCCACTTT CASSSGKPPLHF
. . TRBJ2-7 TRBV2 TGTGCCAGCATGCGAGTCACGCTTCTAGAGCAGTACTTC CASMRVTLLEQYF
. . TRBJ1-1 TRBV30 TGTGCCTGGAGTAATACCGGGAACACTGAAGCTTTCTTT CAWSNTGNTEAFF
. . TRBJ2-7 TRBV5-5 TGTGCCAGCAGCTTGGATCCTGGGAACGTAGGGAGGGAGCAGTACTTC CASSLDPGNVGREQYF
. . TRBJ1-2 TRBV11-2 TGTGCCAGCAGCTTAGTCCCGGGGGAGGACGGCTACACCTTC CASSLVPGEDGYTF
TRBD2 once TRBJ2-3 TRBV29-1 TGCAGCGTTGAGGAGGAGGGTGGGGGACTAGACACAGATACGCAGTATTTT CSVEEEGGGLDTDTQYF
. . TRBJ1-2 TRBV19 TGTGCCAGTAGCACCCGGGGGGTTTCTAACTATGGCTACACCTTC CASSTRGVSNYGYTF
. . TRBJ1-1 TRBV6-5 TGTGCCAGCAGTTACTCGAGAGGAAATGAAGCTTTCTTT CASSYSRGNEAFF
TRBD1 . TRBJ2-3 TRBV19 TGTGCCAGTAGTAACAGGGGGGGCACAGATACGCAGTATTTT CASSNRGGTDTQYF
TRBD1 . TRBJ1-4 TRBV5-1 TGCGCCAGCAGCTTGCGGGACAGGGGTGAAAAACTGTTTTTT CASSLRDRGEKLFF
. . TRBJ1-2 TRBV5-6 TGTGCCAGCAGCTTGGGAGGGTTAATAATAGGCTACACCTTC CASSLGGLIIGYTF
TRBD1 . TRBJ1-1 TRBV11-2 TGTGCCAGCAAAACTACAGGGGCGGCTGAAGCTTTCTTT CASKTTGAAEAFF
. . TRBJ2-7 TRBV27 TGTGCCAGCAGTTTTTGGGCAGGATCCTACGAGCAGTACTTC CASSFWAGSYEQYF
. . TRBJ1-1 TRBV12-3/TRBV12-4 TGTGCCAGCAGTTTGAGGTTGAACACTGAAGCTTTCTTT CASSLRLNTEAFF
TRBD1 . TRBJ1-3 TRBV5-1 TGCGCCAGCAGCTTGGTGACAGGGCCTGGAAACACCATATATTTT CASSLVTGPGNTIYF
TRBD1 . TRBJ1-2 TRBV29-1 TGCAGCGTTGGCAGGGGGCGCGAGGGCTACACCTTC CSVGRGREGYTF
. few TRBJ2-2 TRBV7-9 TGTGCCAGCACAGGGGGGGCTACATACACCGGGGAGCTGTTTTTT CASTGGATYTGELFF
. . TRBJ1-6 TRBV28 TGTGCCAGCAGACCCCTCCCTCAGGGTGCGGCATTTATATCATTCTATAATTCACCCCTCCACTTT CASRPLPQGAAFISFYNSPLHF
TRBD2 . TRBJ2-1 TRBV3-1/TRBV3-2 TGTGCCAGCAGCCAAACTAGCGGGCGTGAAAATACGGGGCAGTTCTTC CASSQTSGRENTGQFF
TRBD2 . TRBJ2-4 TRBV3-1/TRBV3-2 TGTGCCAGCAGCCTTTCGGGGGGGAGTGGAGCCAAAAACATTCAGTACTTC CASSLSGGSGAKNIQYF
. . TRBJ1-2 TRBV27 TGTGCCAGCAGTCCCTGGCGGGATAGGATCCAGTTCTACACCTTC CASSPWRDRIQFYTF
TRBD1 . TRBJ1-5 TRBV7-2 TGTGCCAGCTGTCTACAGGGGGATCAGCCCCAGCATTTT CASCLQGDQPQHF
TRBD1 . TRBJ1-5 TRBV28 TGTGCCAGCAGTATCCCCGGTGGGACAGCTTACGGGCAGCCCCAGCATTTT CASSIPGGTAYGQPQHF
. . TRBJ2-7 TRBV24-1 TGTGCCACCAGTGATCGTCCAGGGGCCGAGCAGTACTTC CATSDRPGAEQYF
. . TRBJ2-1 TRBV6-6 TGTGCCAGCAGGCTCGGCCTAGGAGGATCCTACAATGAGCAGTTCTTC CASRLGLGGSYNEQFF
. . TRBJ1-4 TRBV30 TGTGCCTGGACGGCGCGGGGCGTCCGTCTCATTTCTGGGCAACTGTTTTTT CAWTARGVRLISGQLFF